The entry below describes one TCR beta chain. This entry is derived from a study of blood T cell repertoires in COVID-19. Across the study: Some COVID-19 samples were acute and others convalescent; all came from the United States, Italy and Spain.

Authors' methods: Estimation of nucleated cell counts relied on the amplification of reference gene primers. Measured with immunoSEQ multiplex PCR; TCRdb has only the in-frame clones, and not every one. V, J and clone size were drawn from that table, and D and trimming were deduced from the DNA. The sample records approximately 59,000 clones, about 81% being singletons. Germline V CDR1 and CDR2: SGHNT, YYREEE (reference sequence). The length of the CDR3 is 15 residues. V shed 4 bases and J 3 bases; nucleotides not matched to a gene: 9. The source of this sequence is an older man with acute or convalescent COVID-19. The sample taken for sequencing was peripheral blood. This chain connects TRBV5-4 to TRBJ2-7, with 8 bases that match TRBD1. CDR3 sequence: CASSAGQGKNYEQYF. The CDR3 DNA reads TGTGCCAGCAGCGCCGGACAGGGCAAAAACTACGAGCAGTACTTC.